A selection of T cell receptor beta chains follows, all from one sample in a study of T cells after yellow fever vaccination. TCRdb ran MiXCR on the 5' RACE reads and lists one entry per CDR3 protein. This table holds approximately 340,000 distinct CDR3 sequences, approximately 9% found once. The input for sequencing was PBMCs, taken on the day of the first yellow fever vaccination. These receptors came from a man aged 18 to 29 who received the YFV17D yellow fever vaccine. CDR3s include the opening cysteine and the closing phenylalanine or tryptophan. Only part of the rows carry a size: once, few, many, or a class if the clone is expanded.

v_call clone_size cdr3_aa
TRBV6-2/TRBV6-3 . CASSALLGLKETQYF
TRBV6-5 few CASSFSRAPGELFF
TRBV25-1 medium-sized CASTSGAGTDTQYF
TRBV5-6 . CASSVDRHYEQYF
TRBV18 . CASSPRSSGIRNEQFF
TRBV12-3/TRBV12-4 few CASKSTYTDTQYF
TRBV19 . CASTRPGANVLTF
TRBV25-1 . CASSELGDFMNTEAFF
TRBV6-6 many CASSPGGPGELFF
TRBV5-6 . CASSLFTAGDYTGELFF
TRBV5-5 few CASSPIGVPRTQYF
TRBV7-2 . CASSLSSRGGYETQYF
TRBV4-3 few CASSQRGGANTGELFF
TRBV18 . CASSPEPGQGAMAFF
TRBV27 many CASSQGDTPETQYF
TRBV24-1 few CATSDPYSGGVTDTQYF
TRBV5-1 few CASSLTPRGPRGSPLHF
TRBV2 . CASSESGLTHREQFF
TRBV12-3/TRBV12-4 . CASSPRTAKLAEAFF
TRBV5-1 many CASSLVAGSNQPQHF
TRBV15 few CATSRDLEGELFF
TRBV5-4 few CASSLDGQGARGYTF
TRBV20-1 . CSATNRPNDQPQHF
TRBV5-5 . CASSPVYREGFYGYTF
TRBV18 few CASSLNSGGSYNEQFF
TRBV5-4 . CASSPRDRAQETQYF
TRBV7-2 few CASSPTVLLNYGYTF
TRBV29-1 few CSVEDPRTGSYEQYF
TRBV5-1 few CASSLYRDLAGANVLTF
TRBV7-2 many CASSPQPGGVNEQFF
TRBV12-3/TRBV12-4 many CASSPGSLANTEAFF
TRBV19 . CASSPREWGSYNEQFF
TRBV7-2 . CASSSTNTETQYF
TRBV2 . CASSEVFRRQPQHF
TRBV7-3 many CASSRGSDTQYF
TRBV20-1 few CSAKGQGISSTDTQYF
TRBV2 many CASRGLEAFF
TRBV9 . CASSPPGRRPEKLFF
TRBV12-3/TRBV12-4 few CASSLVWGITEAFF
TRBV6-4 . CASSDKGRETQYF
TRBV5-1 once CASSSGGAGGTDTQYF
TRBV5-1 . CASSGWEGRPSYNEQFF
TRBV11-2 many CASSLEEGVAEPTDTQYF
TRBV20-1 . CSAPSPNTDTQYF
TRBV29-1 few CSATGGQGWETQYF
TRBV9 many CASSVESSNFNSYNSPLHF
TRBV7-9 . CAIDGGLNTDTQYF
TRBV19 few CASSHPQGPGELFF
TRBV29-1 many CSVGMGRGGPNEQFF
TRBV4-3 . CASSRTSDHEQFF
TRBV5-4 . CASSLGTGEFSGELFF
TRBV24-1 . CATSGSDTEAFF
TRBV7-8 . CASSLAIQGQRETQYF
TRBV18 few CASSPRDRATGELFF
TRBV9 few CASSVGISSDTQYF
TRBV5-1 few CATRAGPTFQSSYNEQFF
TRBV7-2 many CASSVGLAGGNIQYF